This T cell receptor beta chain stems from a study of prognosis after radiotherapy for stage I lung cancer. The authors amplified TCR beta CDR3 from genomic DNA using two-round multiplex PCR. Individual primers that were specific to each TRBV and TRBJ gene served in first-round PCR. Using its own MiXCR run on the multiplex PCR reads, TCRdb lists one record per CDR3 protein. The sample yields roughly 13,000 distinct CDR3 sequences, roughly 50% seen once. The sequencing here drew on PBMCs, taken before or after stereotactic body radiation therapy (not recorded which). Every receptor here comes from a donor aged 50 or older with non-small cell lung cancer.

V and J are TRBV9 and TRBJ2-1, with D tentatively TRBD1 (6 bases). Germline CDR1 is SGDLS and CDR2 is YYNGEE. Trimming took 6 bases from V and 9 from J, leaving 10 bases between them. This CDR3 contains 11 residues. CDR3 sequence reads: CASNGQFEQFF. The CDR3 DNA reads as TGTGCCAGCAACGGACAGTTTGAGCAGTTCTTC.